Listed below are T cell receptor beta chains from one sample, sequenced in a study of blood T cell repertoires in COVID-19. The data were produced by immunoSEQ multiplex PCR, yet TCRdb's version contains in-frame clones alone and is incomplete. The sample has fewer than 350,000 clones, about 85% seen once; the top ten hold about 2%. Specimen: PBMCs or T cells enriched from blood (not recorded which). The source is a woman aged 25 to 39 who had been exposed to COVID-19. Both conserved end residues are part of each CDR3. The order of the fields is CDR3 protein, CDR3 DNA, V gene, clone size, D gene, J gene, CDR3 length. A D gene is named only where the DNA matches it firmly. Some rows have no size entry. The others give once, few or many, or a class for an expanded clone.

CDR3aa: CASKRGRVGTEAFF
CDR3nt: TGTGCCAGCAAAAGGGGTAGGGTGGGCACTGAAGCTTTCTTT
v_gene: TRBV28
abundance: .
d_gene: .
j_gene: TRBJ1-1
len: 14

CDR3aa: CASSKAGTITGTDTQYF
CDR3nt: TGTGCCAGCAGTAAAGCCGGGACAATCACCGGCACAGATACGCAGTATTTT
v_gene: TRBV28
abundance: .
d_gene: .
j_gene: TRBJ2-3
len: 17

CDR3aa: CASSLEVSYEQYF
CDR3nt: TGTGCCAGCAGTTTGGAGGTCTCCTACGAGCAGTACTTC
v_gene: TRBV6-2/TRBV6-3
abundance: .
d_gene: .
j_gene: TRBJ2-7
len: 13

CDR3aa: CALSPLRAGYGYTF
CDR3nt: TGTGCCTTGAGCCCCCTAAGGGCGGGCTATGGCTACACCTTC
v_gene: TRBV30
abundance: few
d_gene: .
j_gene: TRBJ1-2
len: 14

CDR3aa: CSVVSGNQPQHF
CDR3nt: TGCAGCGTCGTTAGTGGTAATCAGCCCCAGCATTTT
v_gene: TRBV29-1
abundance: many
d_gene: .
j_gene: TRBJ1-5
len: 12

CDR3aa: CASSLRSPDRAGGNTIYF
CDR3nt: TGTGCCAGCAGCTTAAGGAGCCCGGACAGGGCAGGAGGAAACACCATATATTTT
v_gene: TRBV7-9
abundance: .
d_gene: TRBD1
j_gene: TRBJ1-3
len: 18

CDR3aa: CASSFKGVAYGYTF
CDR3nt: TGTGCCAGCAGCTTCAAAGGGGTTGCCTATGGCTACACCTTC
v_gene: TRBV7-2
abundance: .
d_gene: .
j_gene: TRBJ1-2
len: 14

CDR3aa: CASSFPQGGRLNTEAFF
CDR3nt: TGTGCCAGCAGTTTCCCCCAGGGGGGACGGTTGAACACTGAAGCTTTCTTT
v_gene: TRBV28
abundance: .
d_gene: TRBD1
j_gene: TRBJ1-1
len: 17

CDR3aa: CASSPRTGANYGYTF
CDR3nt: TGTGCCAGCAGCCCGAGAACAGGAGCTAACTATGGCTACACCTTC
v_gene: TRBV5-4
abundance: .
d_gene: .
j_gene: TRBJ1-2
len: 15

CDR3aa: CASSPTPDRGRGYTF
CDR3nt: TGTGCCAGCAGCCCTACGCCGGACAGGGGTCGGGGCTACACCTTC
v_gene: TRBV7-2
abundance: .
d_gene: TRBD1
j_gene: TRBJ1-2
len: 15

CDR3aa: CASSTGRGGLTDTQYF
CDR3nt: TGTGCCAGCAGTACCGGACGGGGGGGTTTAACAGATACGCAGTATTTT
v_gene: TRBV6-2/TRBV6-3
abundance: .
d_gene: TRBD2
j_gene: TRBJ2-3
len: 16

CDR3aa: CATSRSTAGQFTGELFF
CDR3nt: TGTGCCACCAGCAGGTCTACAGCCGGACAGTTCACCGGGGAGCTGTTTTTT
v_gene: TRBV15
abundance: .
d_gene: .
j_gene: TRBJ2-2
len: 17

CDR3aa: CASSSTPLTSTETQYF
CDR3nt: TGTGCCAGCAGCTCCACGCCGCTGACTAGTACGGAGACCCAGTACTTC
v_gene: TRBV9
abundance: .
d_gene: .
j_gene: TRBJ2-5
len: 16

CDR3aa: CASSSEQGANGYTF
CDR3nt: TGTGCCAGCAGCTCCGAGCAGGGGGCAAATGGCTACACCTTC
v_gene: TRBV7-9
abundance: .
d_gene: TRBD1
j_gene: TRBJ1-2
len: 14

CDR3aa: CASSVRTGQEANGYTF
CDR3nt: TGTGCCAGCAGCGTTAGAACTGGACAGGAGGCAAATGGCTACACCTTC
v_gene: TRBV9
abundance: .
d_gene: TRBD1
j_gene: TRBJ1-2
len: 16

CDR3aa: CATIQGAESGANVLTF
CDR3nt: TGTGCCACCATACAGGGGGCGGAATCTGGGGCCAACGTCCTGACTTTC
v_gene: TRBV28
abundance: .
d_gene: TRBD1
j_gene: TRBJ2-6
len: 16

CDR3aa: CASRNRGRGETQYF
CDR3nt: TGTGCCAGCAGGAACAGGGGAAGGGGAGAGACCCAGTACTTC
v_gene: TRBV2
abundance: .
d_gene: TRBD1
j_gene: TRBJ2-5
len: 14

CDR3aa: CASSQIQGREQYF
CDR3nt: TGTGCCAGCAGCCAGATACAGGGGCGCGAGCAGTACTTC
v_gene: TRBV14
abundance: .
d_gene: TRBD1
j_gene: TRBJ2-7
len: 13

CDR3aa: CASSLVGLLQETQYF
CDR3nt: TGTGCCAGCAGCTTAGTTGGGCTCCTCCAAGAGACCCAGTACTTC
v_gene: TRBV7-9
abundance: .
d_gene: .
j_gene: TRBJ2-5
len: 15

CDR3aa: CASSVDFDSPLHF
CDR3nt: TGTGCCAGCAGCGTAGACTTTGACTCACCCCTCCACTTT
v_gene: TRBV5-6
abundance: .
d_gene: .
j_gene: TRBJ1-6
len: 13

CDR3aa: CASSPDRRAYEQYF
CDR3nt: TGTGCCAGCTCACCCGACAGGAGAGCCTACGAGCAGTACTTC
v_gene: TRBV18
abundance: .
d_gene: .
j_gene: TRBJ2-7
len: 14

CDR3aa: CASSQDDSVVGAGPGNTIYF
CDR3nt: TGCGCCAGCAGCCAAGATGATTCGGTGGTTGGGGCAGGTCCTGGAAACACCATATATTTT
v_gene: TRBV4-3
abundance: .
d_gene: .
j_gene: TRBJ1-3
len: 20

CDR3aa: CASTSELRNTTQYF
CDR3nt: TGTGCCAGCACGAGTGAACTACGGAATACGACCCAGTACTTC
v_gene: TRBV5-4
abundance: .
d_gene: .
j_gene: TRBJ2-5
len: 14

CDR3aa: CASSLGAGTEAFF
CDR3nt: TGTGCCAGCAGCTTAGGCGCCGGGACTGAAGCTTTCTTT
v_gene: TRBV11-3
abundance: .
d_gene: .
j_gene: TRBJ1-1
len: 13

CDR3aa: CASSTRLHHYEQYF
CDR3nt: TGTGCCAGCAGTACCCGACTACATCACTACGAGCAGTACTTC
v_gene: TRBV27
abundance: .
d_gene: .
j_gene: TRBJ2-7
len: 14

CDR3aa: CASSQDDGTRGGKLFF
CDR3nt: TGCGCCAGCAGCCAAGATGACGGGACCAGGGGTGGAAAACTGTTTTTT
v_gene: TRBV4-1
abundance: .
d_gene: .
j_gene: TRBJ1-4
len: 16

CDR3aa: CASSESRGQGTNEQFF
CDR3nt: TGCGCCAGCAGTGAGTCGCGAGGACAGGGGACCAATGAGCAGTTCTTC
v_gene: TRBV10-1
abundance: few
d_gene: TRBD1
j_gene: TRBJ2-1
len: 16

CDR3aa: CASSLAQGGNEKLFF
CDR3nt: TGTGCCAGCAGCTTAGCGCAGGGGGGAAATGAAAAACTGTTTTTT
v_gene: TRBV7-9
abundance: .
d_gene: TRBD1
j_gene: TRBJ1-4
len: 15

CDR3aa: CASSRTWTDKSQPQHF
CDR3nt: TGCGCCAGCAGCCGTACGTGGACAGATAAATCTCAGCCCCAGCATTTT
v_gene: TRBV4-1
abundance: once
d_gene: .
j_gene: TRBJ1-5
len: 16

CDR3aa: CASSSRDRVVETQYF
CDR3nt: TGTGCCAGCAGCTCCCGGGACAGGGTTGTAGAGACCCAGTACTTC
v_gene: TRBV9
abundance: .
d_gene: TRBD1
j_gene: TRBJ2-5
len: 15

CDR3aa: CASSGGGGGHEQYF
CDR3nt: TGTGCCAGCAGCGGCGGGGGAGGGGGGCACGAGCAGTACTTC
v_gene: TRBV9
abundance: .
d_gene: .
j_gene: TRBJ2-7
len: 14

CDR3aa: CASSERSDLYQQYF
CDR3nt: TGTGCCAGCAGTGAGAGGTCAGACCTCTACCAGCAGTACTTC
v_gene: TRBV2
abundance: .
d_gene: .
j_gene: TRBJ2-7
len: 14

CDR3aa: CAWSVGGGAQPQHF
CDR3nt: TGTGCCTGGAGTGTAGGGGGGGGTGCTCAGCCCCAGCATTTT
v_gene: TRBV30
abundance: .
d_gene: .
j_gene: TRBJ1-5
len: 14

CDR3aa: CASSQGTTNEKLFF
CDR3nt: TGTGCCAGTAGCCAGGGCACAACTAATGAAAAACTGTTTTTT
v_gene: TRBV19
abundance: .
d_gene: .
j_gene: TRBJ1-4
len: 14

CDR3aa: CASSPVAGVETQYF
CDR3nt: TGTGCCAGCTCACCAGTAGCGGGAGTGGAGACCCAGTACTTC
v_gene: TRBV18
abundance: .
d_gene: TRBD2
j_gene: TRBJ2-5
len: 14

CDR3aa: CAWSGTGYTEAFF
CDR3nt: TGTGCCTGGAGTGGCACAGGGTACACTGAAGCTTTCTTT
v_gene: TRBV30
abundance: .
d_gene: .
j_gene: TRBJ1-1
len: 13

CDR3aa: CASSSSRGVSNTEAFF
CDR3nt: TGCGCCAGCAGCTCGTCCAGGGGGGTCTCGAACACTGAAGCTTTCTTT
v_gene: TRBV5-1
abundance: .
d_gene: TRBD1
j_gene: TRBJ1-1
len: 16

CDR3aa: CASSQDLAQGTEAFF
CDR3nt: TGTGCCAGCAGCCAAGATTTGGCACAGGGGACTGAAGCTTTCTTT
v_gene: TRBV4-2
abundance: .
d_gene: TRBD1
j_gene: TRBJ1-1
len: 15

CDR3aa: CASSFNTRDMNTEAFF
CDR3nt: TGCGCCAGCAGCTTCAACACCAGGGATATGAACACTGAAGCTTTCTTT
v_gene: TRBV5-1
abundance: .
d_gene: .
j_gene: TRBJ1-1
len: 16

CDR3aa: CAGRGREAEAFF
CDR3nt: TGTGCCGGCCGGGGGCGGGAGGCTGAAGCTTTCTTT
v_gene: TRBV6-5
abundance: .
d_gene: .
j_gene: TRBJ1-1
len: 12

CDR3aa: CASSADSGTGANVLTF
CDR3nt: TGTGCCAGCTCTGCCGATTCGGGGACTGGGGCCAACGTCCTGACTTTC
v_gene: TRBV18
abundance: .
d_gene: .
j_gene: TRBJ2-6
len: 16

CDR3aa: CASSPLAGGPYEQYF
CDR3nt: TGTGCCAGCAGCCCACTAGCGGGAGGGCCTTACGAGCAGTACTTC
v_gene: TRBV11-2
abundance: .
d_gene: TRBD2
j_gene: TRBJ2-7
len: 15

CDR3aa: CASSVEVGANTGELFF
CDR3nt: TGTGCCAGCAGCGTAGAGGTGGGCGCGAACACCGGGGAGCTGTTTTTT
v_gene: TRBV9
abundance: .
d_gene: .
j_gene: TRBJ2-2
len: 16

CDR3aa: CASSFGRNSPLHF
CDR3nt: TGTGCCAGCAGTTTCGGTCGTAATTCACCCCTCCACTTT
v_gene: TRBV28
abundance: .
d_gene: .
j_gene: TRBJ1-6
len: 13

CDR3aa: CASKRGWTGTTYGYTF
CDR3nt: TGTGCCAGCAAAAGGGGGTGGACAGGAACGACGTATGGCTACACCTTC
v_gene: TRBV2
abundance: .
d_gene: TRBD1
j_gene: TRBJ1-2
len: 16

CDR3aa: CASSQMLSNSPLHF
CDR3nt: TGTGCCAGCAGCCAGATGCTATCAAATTCACCCCTCCACTTT
v_gene: TRBV3-1/TRBV3-2
abundance: .
d_gene: .
j_gene: TRBJ1-6
len: 14

CDR3aa: CASSQGGGAETQYF
CDR3nt: TGTGCCAGCAGCCAGGGCGGGGGGGCGGAGACCCAGTACTTC
v_gene: TRBV3-1/TRBV3-2
abundance: .
d_gene: TRBD2
j_gene: TRBJ2-5
len: 14

CDR3aa: CASSSRTSGTQETQYF
CDR3nt: TGTGCCAGCAGCTCTAGGACTAGCGGGACCCAAGAGACCCAGTACTTC
v_gene: TRBV7-2
abundance: .
d_gene: TRBD2
j_gene: TRBJ2-5
len: 16

CDR3aa: CASSLSPGQGAILGYTF
CDR3nt: TGTGCCAGCAGTTTATCCCCAGGACAGGGGGCTATTTTAGGCTACACCTTC
v_gene: TRBV27
abundance: .
d_gene: TRBD1
j_gene: TRBJ1-2
len: 17

CDR3aa: CASSPRLSAGVVDTQYF
CDR3nt: TGTGCCAGCAGCCCTCGACTATCGGCGGGAGTCGTAGATACGCAGTATTTT
v_gene: TRBV7-9
abundance: .
d_gene: TRBD2
j_gene: TRBJ2-3
len: 17

CDR3aa: CASSEKAGAYEKLFF
CDR3nt: TGTGCCAGCAGTGAAAAAGCGGGGGCCTATGAAAAACTGTTTTTT
v_gene: TRBV2
abundance: .
d_gene: .
j_gene: TRBJ1-4
len: 15

CDR3aa: CASSLSMTSPNTGELFF
CDR3nt: TGTGCCAGCAGCCTCTCAATGACTAGCCCGAACACCGGGGAGCTGTTTTTT
v_gene: TRBV3-1/TRBV3-2
abundance: .
d_gene: TRBD2
j_gene: TRBJ2-2
len: 17

CDR3aa: CASSTGTSGSYEQYF
CDR3nt: TGTGCCAGTAGTACCGGGACTAGCGGGAGTTACGAGCAGTACTTC
v_gene: TRBV19
abundance: .
d_gene: TRBD2
j_gene: TRBJ2-7
len: 15